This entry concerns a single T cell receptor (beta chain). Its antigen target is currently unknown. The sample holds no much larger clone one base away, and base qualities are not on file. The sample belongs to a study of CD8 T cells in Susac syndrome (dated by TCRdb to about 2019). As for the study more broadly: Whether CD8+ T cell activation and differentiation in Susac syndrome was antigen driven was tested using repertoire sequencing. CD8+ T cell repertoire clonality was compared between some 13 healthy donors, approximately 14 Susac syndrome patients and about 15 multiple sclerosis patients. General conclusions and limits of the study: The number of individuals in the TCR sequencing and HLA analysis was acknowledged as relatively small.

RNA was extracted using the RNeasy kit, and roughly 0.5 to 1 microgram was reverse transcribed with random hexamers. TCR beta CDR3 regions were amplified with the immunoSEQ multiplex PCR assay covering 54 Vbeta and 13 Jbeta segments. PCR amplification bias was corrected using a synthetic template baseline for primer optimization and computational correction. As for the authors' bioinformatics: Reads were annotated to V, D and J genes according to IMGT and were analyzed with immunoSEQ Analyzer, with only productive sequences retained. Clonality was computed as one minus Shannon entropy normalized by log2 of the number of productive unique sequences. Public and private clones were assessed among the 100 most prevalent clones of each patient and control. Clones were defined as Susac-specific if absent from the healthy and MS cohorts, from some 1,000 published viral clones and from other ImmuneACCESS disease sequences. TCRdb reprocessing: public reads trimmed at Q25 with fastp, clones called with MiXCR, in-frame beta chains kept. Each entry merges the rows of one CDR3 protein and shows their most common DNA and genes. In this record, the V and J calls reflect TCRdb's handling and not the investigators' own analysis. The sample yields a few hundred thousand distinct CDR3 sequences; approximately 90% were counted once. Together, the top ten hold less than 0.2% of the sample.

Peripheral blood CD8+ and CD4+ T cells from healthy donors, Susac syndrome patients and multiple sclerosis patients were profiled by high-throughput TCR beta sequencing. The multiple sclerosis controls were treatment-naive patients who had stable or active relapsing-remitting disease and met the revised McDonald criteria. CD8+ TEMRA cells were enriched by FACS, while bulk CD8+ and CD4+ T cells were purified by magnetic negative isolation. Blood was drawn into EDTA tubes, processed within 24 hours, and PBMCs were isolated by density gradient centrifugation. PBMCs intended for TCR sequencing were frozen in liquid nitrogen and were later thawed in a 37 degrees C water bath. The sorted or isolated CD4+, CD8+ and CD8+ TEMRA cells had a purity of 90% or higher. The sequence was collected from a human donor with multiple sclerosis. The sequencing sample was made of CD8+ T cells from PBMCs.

The CDR3 has the sequence CASRGQGEYEQYF. In nucleotides, the sequence is TGTGCCAGCAGGGGACAGGGGGAGTACGAGCAGTACTTC. The chain is made from TRBV28 and TRBJ2-7, with 11 bases matching TRBD1. Unmatched junction bases come to 2, with V trimmed by 6 bases and J by 4 bases. For CDR1 and CDR2, the germline V gene lists MDHEN and SYDVKM. The CDR3 numbers 13 residues from cysteine through phenylalanine. Only the CDR3 part of the read is kept: 39 bases, read in frame from the first base.